What follows is one T cell receptor (beta chain) and its context. The antigen is unknown. The data stem from a study of CXCR3-negative and CXCR3-positive naive CD8 T cells. Libraries were UMI-labeled 5' RACE TRB cDNA. TCRdb re-analyzed the 5' RACE reads; it lists each CDR3 protein once, without DNA. The sample's table shows 150,000 to 180,000 distinct CDR3 sequences. Germline loops: CDR1 LGHDT, CDR2 YNNKEL (reference sequence). The CDR3 covers 13 residues. Overall study results and limits: Comparison of naive cells showed more hydrophobic TRB CDR3s in CXCR3-positive than in CXCR3-negative naive cells.

Sequencing was done on a sample of naive CXCR3+ CD8+ T cells from blood. This sample's subset: CD45RO-CCR7+CD27+CD95- naive CD8+ T cells expressing CXCR3 (TNR3+). The source is a human donor in good health. Some clones in this sample may be carry-over from other donors' samples. This chain uses TRBV3-1 with TRBJ2-7. The CDR3 loop reads CASSHGPGYEQYF.